Sequencing of this TCR beta chain was carried out in a study of PD-1 blockade in classical Hodgkin lymphoma. At the level of the study: The patients were dosed with nivolumab 3 mg/kg, infused intravenously every 2 weeks. Overall study findings and caveats: What drove the repertoire differences, possibly disease activity or prior therapy, has not been defined. It was CD4+ TCR diversity, not CD8+, that rose significantly by C4D1. Patients with a complete response exhibited baseline diversity comparable to newly diagnosed patients.

Assay used: immunoSEQ multiplex PCR; TCRdb lists only in-frame clones, some missing. This sample carries just under 30,000 clones, approximately 85% of them seen once, and the ten largest clones take 2% to 3%. Every patient was affected by relapse after autologous stem cell transplantation, while exposure to brentuximab vedotin was not uniform. Magnetic negative selection was used to purify CD4+ T cells from PBMCs that had been thawed. This clone was seen only once. Its antigen remains unidentified. Trimming shortened V by 0 bases and J by 0 bases, and 10 bases separated the two germline ends. This CDR3 spans 16 amino acids. Germline CDR1 reads SGDLS; CDR2 reads YYNGEE.

The sequence was obtained from a human donor with classical Hodgkin lymphoma. Sequencing was performed on CD4+ T cells from blood, taken at baseline. This chain connects TRBV9 to TRBJ1-3; D gene ambiguous. The CDR3 sequence is CASSVVAGNSGNTIYF. For the CDR3, the DNA is TGTGCCAGCAGCGTAGTTGCAGGAAACTCTGGAAACACCATATATTTT.